This T cell receptor beta chain comes out of a study of cytomegalovirus exposure and HLA in healthy donors. Study-wide results and caveats: Three of the chains that were CMV-associated were confirmed in vitro to be specific for CMV antigens.

PCR primers comprised 60 Vbeta and 13 Jbeta primers. Assay used: immunoSEQ multiplex PCR; TCRdb lists only in-frame clones, some missing. The data hold 140,000 to 150,000 clones, with about 80% observed a single time. About this clone itself: Its specificity is unknown.

This CDR3 comprises 18 residues. Germline CDR1 and CDR2: MDHEN and SYDVKM. Trimming removed 4 bases from V and 6 bases from J; junction bases left unmatched: 18. This TCR was recovered from a female donor in good health and CMV-seronegative. Sequencing was done on a sample of PBMCs. V and J are TRBV28 and TRBJ1-2, with 9 positions matching TRBD1. Here the CDR3 reads CASSSPIPNRGRRDGYTF. The CDR3 coding sequence is TGTGCCAGCAGTTCACCGATCCCCAACAGGGGGCGCCGGGATGGCTACACCTTC.